These T cell receptor beta chains were read from a single sample in a study of T cell responses to AZD1222 COVID-19 vaccine. The repertoire was sequenced with immunoSEQ multiplex PCR; TCRdb's copy has only in-frame clones and lacks some. The sample yields tens of thousands of clones, roughly 90% seen once. The source was peripheral blood, collected on day 0 of MenACWY control vaccination. These receptors all stem from an adult in good health. The CDR3 runs from the conserved cysteine through the conserved F or W. Each record gives: J gene, clone size, D gene, V gene, CDR3 DNA, CDR3 protein. D genes are given only for firm matches. Not all rows give a size; the values are once, few, many and, for expanded clones, a class.

TRBJ2-2,NA,NA,TRBV21-1,TGTGCCAGCCGCCCCGGGACTAGCGGGAGGGACCCCACCGGGGAGCTGTTTTTT,CASRPGTSGRDPTGELFF
TRBJ1-4,NA,NA,TRBV5-1,TGCGCCAGCAGGGATACTTCAACTAATGAAAAACTGTTTTTT,CASRDTSTNEKLFF
TRBJ2-7,NA,NA,TRBV5-1,TGCGCCAGCAGCGCAGGGTCTACCGGAGAGCAGTACTTC,CASSAGSTGEQYF
TRBJ2-3,NA,NA,TRBV15,TGTGCCACCAGCAGAGATCGGGTCACAGATACGCAGTATTTT,CATSRDRVTDTQYF
TRBJ2-7,NA,NA,TRBV5-1,TGCGCCAGCAGCCCCCGGGGCCTTACCTACGAGCAGTACTTC,CASSPRGLTYEQYF
TRBJ2-1,NA,NA,TRBV19,TGTGCCATTAAGGGGGAGCCTAGCACCTACAATGAGCAGTTCTTC,CAIKGEPSTYNEQFF
TRBJ2-1,NA,NA,TRBV27,TGTGCCAGCAGATACACCCGACTAGTAAATGAGCAGTTCTTC,CASRYTRLVNEQFF
TRBJ1-5,NA,NA,TRBV6-2/TRBV6-3,TGTGCCAGCACCCCAGGGGTGGCCAGCAATCAGCCCCAGCATTTT,CASTPGVASNQPQHF
TRBJ1-5,once,TRBD1,TRBV19,TGTGCCACTCGGGCCGGGGACAGGGATAATCAGCCCCAGCATTTT,CATRAGDRDNQPQHF
TRBJ1-1,NA,NA,TRBV7-9,TGTGCCAGCAGTGGTTTGCCACGGGGGCAGGCTTTCTTT,CASSGLPRGQAFF
TRBJ2-7,NA,NA,TRBV4-3,TGCGCCAGCAGCCAAGATGGATCCGGGGCCTACGAGCAGTACTTC,CASSQDGSGAYEQYF
TRBJ2-7,NA,NA,TRBV21-1,TGTGCCAGCAGCAAAGAGGGACGGCCCTACGAGCAGTACTTC,CASSKEGRPYEQYF
TRBJ2-7,NA,NA,TRBV27,TGTGCCAGCAGTTTATCCCGAGGGGCCTACGAGCAGTACTTC,CASSLSRGAYEQYF
TRBJ1-1,NA,NA,TRBV19,TGTGCCAGTAGTATTGCCGTGAACACTGAAGCTTTCTTT,CASSIAVNTEAFF
TRBJ1-2,NA,TRBD1,TRBV5-4,TGTGCCAGCAGCTTACTAGGACAGGGGGCGTATGGCTACACCTTC,CASSLLGQGAYGYTF
TRBJ1-1,NA,NA,TRBV10-1,TGCGCCAGCAGCGATGGACAGAACACTGAAGCTTTCTTT,CASSDGQNTEAFF
TRBJ2-7,NA,NA,TRBV7-9,TGTGCCAGCACCGGGACATCCTCCTACGAGCAGTACTTC,CASTGTSSYEQYF
TRBJ2-4,NA,NA,TRBV10-3,TGTGCCATCAGTGGGGGTCCCCCCGACATTCAGTACTTC,CAISGGPPDIQYF
TRBJ1-5,NA,NA,TRBV6-6,TGTGCCAGCAGTTACTTAAGGGGTATGAACAATCAGCCCCAGCATTTT,CASSYLRGMNNQPQHF
TRBJ1-5,once,NA,TRBV7-9,TGTGCCAGCAGTAAACAGGGAGGTCAGCCCCAGCATTTT,CASSKQGGQPQHF
TRBJ2-7,NA,NA,TRBV11-2,TGTGCCAGCAGCTTAGAAAGGTCTAGCTTCTACGAGCAGTACTTC,CASSLERSSFYEQYF
TRBJ2-1,NA,TRBD2,TRBV19,TGTGCCAGTAGTAAGGCACTAGCGGGACTTGGAGAGCAGTTCTTC,CASSKALAGLGEQFF
TRBJ1-3,NA,NA,TRBV6-1,TGTGCCAGCAGTGAAGCCAGAAAAGGCGGTGGAAACACCATATATTTT,CASSEARKGGGNTIYF
TRBJ1-2,NA,TRBD1,TRBV18,TGTGCCAGCTCACCGGGACAGGATAACTATGGCTACACCTTC,CASSPGQDNYGYTF
TRBJ1-1,NA,NA,TRBV4-3,TGCGCCAGCAGCCAAGAGATTTATGGGGGGGGGAACACTGAAGCTTTCTTT,CASSQEIYGGGNTEAFF
TRBJ2-6,NA,TRBD1,TRBV19,TGTGCCAGTAGGTCACAGGGGTTCGGGGCCAACGTCCTGACTTTC,CASRSQGFGANVLTF
TRBJ2-2,NA,NA,TRBV28,TGTGCCAGCAGTTTCCCGACAGACGGGGAGCTGTTTTTT,CASSFPTDGELFF
TRBJ1-2,NA,NA,TRBV4-1,TGCGCCAGCAGCCAAGGGGGAAGGGGGTTCTATGGCTACACCTTC,CASSQGGRGFYGYTF
TRBJ1-4,NA,NA,TRBV12-3/TRBV12-4,TGTGCCAGCACCGCCCAAGGGTCGGAAAAACTGTTTTTT,CASTAQGSEKLFF
TRBJ2-1,NA,NA,TRBV24-1,TGTGCCACCAGTGATAGGACCCACAATGAGCAGTTCTTC,CATSDRTHNEQFF
TRBJ1-2,NA,TRBD1,TRBV6-6,TGTGCCAGCAGTGGCCGGGACAGTGGTAACTATGGCTACACCTTC,CASSGRDSGNYGYTF
TRBJ2-1,NA,NA,TRBV24-1,TGTGCCACCAGTGATTTGCCCCTAAGTGAGCAGTTCTTC,CATSDLPLSEQFF